What follows is one T cell receptor (beta chain) and its context. Clones were sequenced by immunoSEQ multiplex PCR, and TCRdb holds only the in-frame ones, with some missing. The sample records around 160,000 clones, roughly 90% being singletons. These data come from a study of blood T cell repertoires in COVID-19. The CDR3 runs 20 residues. With 0 bases clipped from V and 5 bases from J, the junction kept 14 bases outside the gene matches. Germline values: CDR1 SGHTA, CDR2 FQGNSA. The sample comprised peripheral blood. This TCR was recovered from a man in his late teens or twenties with acute or convalescent COVID-19. The gene calls are TRBV7-2 and TRBJ2-2; 11 nucleotides match TRBD2. CDR3 DNA: TGTGCCAGCAGCTTAGCTCCCCTATTAGCGGGAGGGCCCGATACCGGGGAGCTGTTTTTT. This encodes CASSLAPLLAGGPDTGELFF.